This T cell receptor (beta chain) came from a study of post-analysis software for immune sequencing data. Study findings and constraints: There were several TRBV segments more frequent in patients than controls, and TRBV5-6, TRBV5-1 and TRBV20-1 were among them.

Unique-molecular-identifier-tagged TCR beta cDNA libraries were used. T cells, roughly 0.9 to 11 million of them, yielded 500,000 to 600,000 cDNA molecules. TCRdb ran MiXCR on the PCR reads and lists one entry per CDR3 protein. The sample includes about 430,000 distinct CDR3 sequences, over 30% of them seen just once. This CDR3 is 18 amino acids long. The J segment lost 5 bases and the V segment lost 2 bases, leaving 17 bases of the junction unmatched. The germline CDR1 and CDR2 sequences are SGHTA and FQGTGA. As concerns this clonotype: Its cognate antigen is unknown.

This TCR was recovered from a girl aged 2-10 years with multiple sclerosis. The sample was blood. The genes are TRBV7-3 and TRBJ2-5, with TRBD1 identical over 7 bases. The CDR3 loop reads CASSLGPSSLGQRETQYF. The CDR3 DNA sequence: TGTGCCAGCAGCTTAGGACCTTCGAGCCTGGGACAGAGGGAGACCCAGTACTTC.